The 30 T cell receptor beta chains in this list originate from one sample, sequenced in a study of blood T cell repertoires in COVID-19. This table comes from immunoSEQ multiplex PCR, and its TCRdb copy is limited to in-frame clones, with some not included. The table records roughly 240,000 clones, around 85% of them present only once. The sample taken for sequencing was peripheral blood. The receptors derive from a man aged 50-59 years with COVID-19, enrolled during active disease.

The genes are TRBV10-3 and TRBJ2-2; D possibly corresponds to TRBD1 (5 bases). CDR3 size: 16 residues. The germline V gene has CDR1 ENHRY and CDR2 SYGVKD. V lost 0 bases and J 6 bases, leaving 14 bases between the germline ends. The CDR3 is CAISESGAPIAGELFF. CDR3 in DNA: TGTGCCATCAGTGAGTCTGGGGCCCCCATCGCCGGGGAGCTGTTTTTT.

CDR3 sequence (DNA): TGTGCCAGCAGGGGACCGGGACAGGGCTCCTACGAGCAGTACTTC. Translation gives CASRGPGQGSYEQYF. This rearrangement joins TRBV27 to TRBJ2-7, with 9 bases aligning to TRBD1. This CDR3 contains 15 residues. Germline loops: CDR1 MNHEY, CDR2 SMNVEV (reference sequence). J was trimmed by 0 bases and V by 6 bases; bases with no gene match: 6.

J is TRBJ1-1 and V is TRBV18; D is ambiguous. The CDR3 totals 14 residues. V was cut by 4 bases and J by 0 bases, with 9 bases left in between. Germline V gene sequence: CDR1 KGHSH, CDR2 LQKENI. CDR3 nucleotides: TGTGCCAGCTCACTGGCAGTTTTGAACACTGAAGCTTTCTTT. Its translation is CASSLAVLNTEAFF.

The DNA of the CDR3 is TGTGCCACCTCGAGTGGAAACACCATATATTTT. This translates into CATSSGNTIYF. The chain couples TRBV24-1 to TRBJ1-3, with no clear D. V was cut by 9 bases and J by 3 bases, with 5 bases left in between. Germline V gives CDR1 KGHDR, CDR2 SFDVKD. The CDR3 has 11 residues.

The chain has TRBV6-7 and TRBJ2-1, with no clear D. TRBV6-7 is an ORF, with its function uncertain. The CDR3 runs 11 residues. Trimming took 2 bases from V and 15 from J, leaving 11 bases between them. CDR3: CASSYPSSRFF. The CDR3 DNA follows: TGTGCCAGCAGTTACCCGTCCTCTCGGTTCTTC.

This chain joins TRBV10-1 and TRBJ2-7; 10 nucleotides match TRBD1. CDR1 and CDR2 from the germline V gene are WNHNN and SYGVQD (reference sequence). After removal of 0 bases from V and 6 bases from J, the junction contained 8 bases not matched to a gene. The CDR3 contains 16 residues. The CDR3, as DNA: TGCGCCAGCAGTGAGTCGGGACAGGGGAGGCTCTCCGAGCAGTACTTC. Encoded protein: CASSESGQGRLSEQYF.

This clone has just one count. V usage is TRBV27 and J usage is TRBJ2-7; D not resolved. CDR1 and CDR2 (germline): MNHEY, SMNVEV (reference sequence). There are 12 residues in the CDR3. Deletions cut 6 bases from V and 3 bases from J, with 9 bases between. CDR3 loop: CASSSYGYEQYF. In nucleotides, the CDR3 is TGTGCCAGCAGCTCCTATGGCTACGAGCAGTACTTC.

The chain recombines TRBV3-1 (or the pseudogene TRBV3-2) with TRBJ1-5; 9 nucleotides align to TRBD1. This CDR3 comprises 14 residues. In germline, CDR1 is LGHDT, CDR2 YNNKEL (reference sequence). J gave up 7 bases and V 6 bases, and 7 bases lay outside the gene matches. The CDR3 is CASSSGTGMQPQHF. The DNA for the CDR3 is TGTGCCAGCAGTTCCGGGACAGGGATGCAGCCCCAGCATTTT.

V and J are TRBV5-1 and TRBJ1-1, with D possibly matching TRBD1 (6 bases). The CDR3 covers 13 residues. The V end was cut by 7 bases, the J end by 4 bases, with 14 bases between. Germline values: CDR1 SGHRS, CDR2 YFSETQ. The CDR3 DNA reads as TGCGCCAGCCACCAACAGGGAACCACTGAAGCTTTCTTT. Encoded protein: CASHQQGTTEAFF.

The chain is built from TRBV28 and TRBJ2-2, with TRBD1 matching 7 bases. The V gene's germline CDR1 is MDHEN and CDR2 SYDVKM. The CDR3 extends over 15 amino acids. V shed 5 bases, J shed 3 bases, and the junction held 6 bases outside the gene matches. This CDR3 is CASSPRTGYTGELFF. The CDR3 DNA reads TGTGCCAGCAGTCCCCGGACAGGATACACCGGGGAGCTGTTTTTT. The variable domain in full, with the rest retrieved from reference TRBV28 and TRBJ2-2, is DVKVTQSSRYLVKRTGEKVFLECVQDMDHENMFWYRQDPGLGLRLIYFSYDVKMKEKGDIPEGYSVSREKKERFSLILESASTNQTSMYLCASSPRTGYTGELFFGEGSRLTVL.

The chain carries TRBV10-3 and TRBJ2-5; 14 bases line up with TRBD2. From germline, CDR1 is ENHRY and CDR2 SYGVKD. The CDR3 loop spans 16 amino acids. With V trimmed by 8 bases and J by 1 base, 6 bases remained unmatched. The CDR3 nucleotides are TGTGCCATCGCAGCCGGGACTAGCGGGGGCCAAGAGACCCAGTACTTC. Translated: CAIAAGTSGGQETQYF.

The chain uses TRBV18 and TRBJ2-2; TRBD1 matches 9 bases. This CDR3 spans 14 amino acids. Germline-derived CDR1 and CDR2 are KGHSH and LQKENI. The ends lost 5 bases at V and 5 bases at J; junction bases unmatched: 3. CDR3 protein: CASSTGGWTGELFF. In DNA form, the CDR3 reads TGTGCCAGCTCAACAGGGGGCTGGACCGGGGAGCTGTTTTTT.

The V gene is TRBV6-2 or TRBV6-3, the J gene TRBJ1-5; 9 bases agree with TRBD1. The CDR3 is 20 amino acids. The trim removed 0 bases at V and 5 bases at J, leaving 17 bases unmatched. The germline gives CDR1 MNHEY, CDR2 SVGEGT. The CDR3 DNA reads as TGTGCCAGCAGTTACTCGATATTTAGTCGCAAGGGACAGGGTCATCAGCCCCAGCATTTT. Translation: CASSYSIFSRKGQGHQPQHF.

This clone was seen only a few times. This chain uses TRBV7-9 with TRBJ2-1; TRBD2 aligns across 14 bases. Germline CDR1 SEHNR, CDR2 FQNEAQ (reference sequence). With 5 bases clipped from V and 9 bases from J, the junction kept 6 bases outside the gene matches. This CDR3 is built from 15 residues. The CDR3 reads CASSTSGLAGVEQFF. CDR3 nucleotide sequence: TGTGCCAGCAGCACCTCGGGACTAGCGGGGGTTGAGCAGTTCTTC.

CDR3 nucleotides: TGTGCCAGCAGCCAGAGGTGGCTGGGAGAGACCCAGTACTTC. It yields the protein CASSQRWLGETQYF. J is TRBJ2-5 and V is TRBV3-1 (or the pseudogene TRBV3-2); D unclear. The V gene's germline CDR1 is LGHDT and CDR2 YNNKEL (reference sequence). V lost 3 bases and J lost 4, with 12 bases in between. This CDR3 comprises 14 residues.

The chain is built from TRBV4-1 and TRBJ2-7; D perhaps matches TRBD1 (5 bases). Germline CDR1 reads MGHRA; CDR2 reads YSYEKL. The ends were cut back, 3 bases at V and 6 bases at J, with 18 bases in the middle. The CDR3 covers 15 residues. DNA of the CDR3: TGCGCCAGCAGCCAGGACACATTTCTCCCCCGCGAGCAGTACTTC. Translation gives CASSQDTFLPREQYF.

This chain links TRBV7-6 with TRBJ1-1; 9 bases fit TRBD1. This CDR3 is built from 15 residues. Losses at the gene ends were 5 bases for V and 3 bases for J; bases not matched to a gene: 7. Germline values: CDR1 SGHVS, CDR2 FNYEAQ. CDR3 sequence: CASSPGTGSDTEAFF. The DNA of the CDR3 is TGTGCCAGCAGCCCCGGGACAGGGTCGGACACTGAAGCTTTCTTT. The variable domain in full, with the rest retrieved from reference TRBV7-6 and TRBJ1-1, is GAGVSQSPRYKVTKRGQDVALRCDPISGHVSLYWYRQALGQGPEFLTYFNYEAQQDKSGLPNDRFSAERPEGSISTLTIQRTEQRDSAMYRCASSPGTGSDTEAFFGQGTRLTVV.

This clone came up once. The V call is TRBV2, the J call TRBJ1-3, with D possibly matching TRBD1 (5 bases). The V gene lost 7 bases and the J gene lost 3 bases, with 16 bases spanning the gap. The CDR3 sequence is 15 residues long. Germline loops: CDR1 SNHLY, CDR2 FYNNEI. In nucleotides, the CDR3 is TGTGCCAGCAACGCGGGAGGGGTTGGTGGAAACACCATATATTTT. It is translated as CASNAGGVGGNTIYF.

The V gene is TRBV3-1 (or the pseudogene TRBV3-2), the J gene TRBJ2-2, with 11 bases lining up with TRBD2. This CDR3 has 16 residues. Germline assignment: CDR1 LGHDT and CDR2 YNNKEL (reference sequence). Trimming at V came to 4 bases and at J to 7 bases, leaving 8 bases not matched to a gene. In DNA form, the CDR3 reads TGTGCCAGCAGCCCAATAGCGGGGGGGAGTATCGGGGAGCTGTTTTTT. Protein: CASSPIAGGSIGELFF.

The rearrangement links TRBV5-6 to TRBJ2-1; D unresolved. This CDR3 is 12 amino acids long. The ends were cut back, 2 bases at V and 5 bases at J, with 5 bases in the middle. Germline-derived CDR1 and CDR2 are SGHDT and YYEEEE. The CDR3 nucleotides read TGTGCCAGCAGCTTCCTAAACAATGAGCAGTTCTTC. Amino acid sequence: CASSFLNNEQFF.

This clone was observed once. CDR3 sequence reads: CASSIRSVGETQYF. CDR3 nucleotides: TGTGCCAGTAGTATAAGGAGCGTAGGAGAGACCCAGTACTTC. The rearrangement links TRBV19 to TRBJ2-5; no definite D call. Germline values: CDR1 LNHDA, CDR2 SQIVND (reference sequence). The CDR3 covers 14 residues. V was trimmed by 2 bases and J by 4 bases, leaving 11 bases between them.

The V gene is TRBV7-3, the J gene TRBJ2-3; 9 bases are shared with TRBD1. The CDR3 has 16 amino acids. V dropped 3 bases and J dropped 5; count of bases not matched to a gene: 9. Germline V CDR1 and CDR2: SGHTA, FQGTGA. The CDR3 nucleotides read TGTGCCAGCAGCTTCGGCCAAACAGGGGGCTTAGATACGCAGTATTTT. Translating gives CASSFGQTGGLDTQYF.

This clone came up once. The chain employs TRBV5-6 and TRBJ2-7; 8 nucleotides agree with TRBD1. The CDR3 contains 16 residues. CDR1 is SGHDT and CDR2 is YYEEEE in the germline V gene. The J segment lost 6 bases and the V segment lost 2 bases, leaving 13 bases of the junction unmatched. This CDR3 reads CASSFLMGQEDFEQYF. The CDR3, as DNA: TGTGCCAGCAGCTTTCTAATGGGACAGGAGGACTTCGAGCAGTACTTC.

The chain couples TRBV4-1 to TRBJ2-5, with 9 bases aligning to TRBD1. After removal of 1 base from V and 5 bases from J, the junction contained 5 bases not matched to a gene. CDR1 and CDR2 from the germline V gene are MGHRA and YSYEKL. The CDR3 loop spans 15 amino acids. The CDR3 nucleotides are TGCGCCAGCAGCCAAGCGGGGACAGGGATGGAGACCCAGTACTTC. Residues: CASSQAGTGMETQYF.

The chain links TRBV19 to TRBJ2-7, with 8 bases identical to TRBD1. Germline CDR1 and CDR2: LNHDA and SQIVND (reference sequence). V dropped 5 bases and J dropped 2; count of bases not matched to a gene: 2. This CDR3 spans 13 amino acids. CDR3 bases: TGTGCCAGTAGTGTACAGGGGGCCTACGAGCAGTACTTC. It is translated as CASSVQGAYEQYF.

The chain is built from TRBV2 and TRBJ1-1; the D gene is possibly TRBD1 (5 bases). V was shortened by 10 bases and J by 0 bases, with 12 bases between the two germline ends. The germline V gene has CDR1 SNHLY and CDR2 FYNNEI. The CDR3 spans 13 residues. The CDR3 DNA follows: TGTGCCACGACAGAGCTCATGAACACTGAAGCTTTCTTT. This gives the protein CATTELMNTEAFF. Full variable domain (rest looked up from reference TRBV2 and TRBJ1-1): EPEVTQTPSHQVTQMGQEVILRCVPISNHLYFYWYRQILGQKVEFLVSFYNNEISEKSEIFDDQFSVERPDGSNFTLKIRSTKLEDSAMYFCATTELMNTEAFFGQGTRLTVV.

This clone appeared a few times. The chain couples TRBV6-2 or TRBV6-3 to TRBJ1-5; TRBD1 is a possible D gene (6 bases). Trimming left V 5 bases short and J 2 bases short, with 7 bases between. CDR1 and CDR2 from the germline V gene are MNHEY and SVGEGT. This CDR3 contains 13 residues. CDR3 sequence reads: CASSRQGNQPQHF. CDR3 coding DNA: TGTGCCAGCAGTCGACAGGGCAATCAGCCCCAGCATTTT.

With regard to this clone: In the same sample, other DNA sequences code for this CDR3. This chain links TRBV7-9 with TRBJ1-4; 7 nucleotides agree with TRBD1. This CDR3 is 14 amino acids long. Germline CDR1 and CDR2: SEHNR and FQNEAQ (reference sequence). Trimming at V came to 2 bases and at J to 5 bases, leaving 2 bases not matched to a gene. In nucleotides, the CDR3 is TGTGCCAGCAGCTTAAGACAGGGAAATGAAAAACTGTTTTTT. The encoded protein is CASSLRQGNEKLFF.

The chain is built from TRBV7-3 and TRBJ2-1, with TRBD1 identical over 8 bases. The CDR3 runs 13 residues. CDR1 is SGHTA, CDR2 FQGTGA, per germline. Germline trimming cut 3 bases from V and 7 bases from J; bases unmatched to any gene: 2. DNA of the CDR3: TGTGCCAGCAGCTTGGACAGGGCGAATGAGCAGTTCTTC. It translates to CASSLDRANEQFF.

Notes on this clone: The sample contains more than one DNA sequence encoding this CDR3. The chain couples TRBV5-1 to TRBJ2-2, with D perhaps TRBD1 (5 bases). Trimming cost V 4 bases and J 2 bases, with 9 bases left between them. Germline values: CDR1 SGHRS, CDR2 YFSETQ. This CDR3 region has 14 residues. The CDR3 loop reads CASSPDTNTGELFF. DNA of the CDR3: TGCGCCAGCAGCCCGGACACTAACACCGGGGAGCTGTTTTTT.